This is a list of T cell receptor beta chains from one sample in a study of T-cell memory formation after mild COVID-19. In TCRdb, the 5' RACE reads were re-called with MiXCR into one record per CDR3 protein. The sample shows over 350,000 distinct CDR3 sequences, about 24% of them seen only once. The material sequenced was PBMCs or a T cell subset sorted from them (not recorded which). Receptors originate from an adult woman who had mild COVID-19 (a few samples of this study predate the infection). Cell type and time point are not known. The CDR3 runs from the conserved cysteine through the conserved F or W. The D gene is left open where the match is weak. The size entry is marked missing in some rows and otherwise reads once, few, many or a size class.

few	NA	TRBV12-3/TRBV12-4	TRBJ1-6	TGTGCCAGCAGTTTAGCGACGGCCTCAGCCCCCCTCCACTTT	CASSLATASAPLHF
NA	TRBD1	TRBV20-1	TRBJ2-3	TGCAGTGCCTACCCCGGTGGGACAGGGGGCTTCGGGGCAGATACGCAGTATTTT	CSAYPGGTGGFGADTQYF
few	TRBD2	TRBV18	TRBJ2-5	TGTGCCAGCTCACCACGGGTAGCGGGAGAACGAGAGACCCAGTACTTC	CASSPRVAGERETQYF
NA	TRBD1	TRBV20-1	TRBJ1-1	TGCAGTGCTAGAGATCTCCAGGGGGCGTACACTGAAGCTTTCTTT	CSARDLQGAYTEAFF
NA	NA	TRBV10-3	TRBJ2-3	TGTGCCATCAGTGACCCTGGGTTAGGGCCGGTTGCAGATACGCAGTATTTT	CAISDPGLGPVADTQYF
NA	NA	TRBV7-9	TRBJ2-2	TGTGCCAGCGACGGTTTAGCGGAGAACACCGGGGAGCTGTTTTTT	CASDGLAENTGELFF
few	TRBD1	TRBV5-5	TRBJ1-1	TGTGCCAGCAGCTGGCGGGACAGGGCCCCTGAAGCTTTCTTT	CASSWRDRAPEAFF
few	TRBD1	TRBV5-5	TRBJ2-1	TGTGCCAGCAGCTTGTGGGGACAGACCTACAATGAGCAGTTCTTC	CASSLWGQTYNEQFF
NA	TRBD1	TRBV5-1	TRBJ1-5	TGCGCCAGCAGCCGGGACAGTTCTTCCAATCAGCCCCAGCATTTT	CASSRDSSSNQPQHF
NA	TRBD1	TRBV7-2	TRBJ1-1	TGTGCCAGCAGCCGGACAGGTGATCTGGAAGCTTTCTTT	CASSRTGDLEAFF
few	NA	TRBV15	TRBJ1-1	TGTGCCACCAGCAGACCGGGGCTGAGAAACACTGAAGCTTTCTTT	CATSRPGLRNTEAFF
NA	TRBD1	TRBV5-1	TRBJ2-1	TGCGCCAGCAGCTCAGCACCTCCGGGACAGGGTGAGAATGAGCAGTTCTTC	CASSSAPPGQGENEQFF
many	TRBD1	TRBV11-2	TRBJ1-2	TGTGCCAGCAGCATAGCCGGGACAGGAAACTATGGCTACACCTTC	CASSIAGTGNYGYTF
NA	NA	TRBV15	TRBJ1-5	TGTGCCACCAGCAACTGGGTCGGCAATCAGCCCCAGCATTTT	CATSNWVGNQPQHF
NA	TRBD2	TRBV4-1	TRBJ2-5	TGCGCCAGCAGCCCGGGGAGGCTAGCGGGGGACGTATCAGAGACCCAGTACTTC	CASSPGRLAGDVSETQYF
NA	NA	TRBV7-9	TRBJ2-7	TGTGCCAGCACCAACCCGCTAGCCGGAAGCTCCTACGAGCAGTACTTC	CASTNPLAGSSYEQYF
many	NA	TRBV7-9	TRBJ1-1	TGTGCCAGCAGCTTATATTCTGAAGCTTTCTTT	CASSLYSEAFF
NA	NA	TRBV14	TRBJ1-1	TGTGCCAGCAGCCAAGACCAGTTCGGTGAAGCTTTCTTT	CASSQDQFGEAFF
NA	NA	TRBV12-3/TRBV12-4	TRBJ2-5	TGTGCCAGTGCTACAGGGCGGGGAGAGACCCAGTACTTC	CASATGRGETQYF
NA	TRBD2	TRBV5-6	TRBJ2-2	TGTGCCAGCAGCTTATGGACTAGCGGGATCACCGGGGAGCTGTTTTTT	CASSLWTSGITGELFF
few	NA	TRBV7-9	TRBJ2-3	TGTGCCAGCAGCTTAGGTCGACAGGTGAAGGATACGCAGTATTTT	CASSLGRQVKDTQYF